The rows below give T cell receptor beta chains drawn from one sample of a study of T cell repertoires in aging, cancer and after chemotherapy. A single record per CDR3 protein comes from TCRdb applying MiXCR to the multiplex PCR reads. The sample holds about 2,900 distinct CDR3 sequences; 30% are singletons and the top ten take over 3.5%. Sequenced input: blood. Receptors originate from a human donor with a solid tumor. Both conserved end residues are part of each CDR3. A D gene is named only where the DNA matches it firmly. Size tells how often a clone was seen (once, few, many) or the class of an expanded clone, and some rows leave it out.

CDR3: CASSPPGTGASPLHF
DNA: TGTGCCAGCTCACCCCCTGGGACAGGGGCTTCACCCCTCCACTTT
size: -
J: TRBJ1-6
D: TRBD1
V: TRBV18

CDR3: CASSFLVGRGGETQYF
DNA: TGTGCCAGCAGCTTTTTGGTCGGCAGGGGCGGAGAGACCCAGTACTTC
size: once
J: TRBJ2-5
D: -
V: TRBV7-9

CDR3: CSASISKETQYF
DNA: TGCAGTGCTAGCATTAGCAAGGAGACCCAGTACTTC
size: -
J: TRBJ2-5
D: -
V: TRBV20-1

CDR3: CSGGGYNEQFF
DNA: TGCAGTGGAGGGGGCTACAATGAGCAGTTCTTC
size: -
J: TRBJ2-1
D: -
V: TRBV20-1

CDR3: CASNVAGGLGNEQFF
DNA: TGTGCCAGCAACGTAGCGGGAGGCCTGGGGAATGAGCAGTTCTTC
size: -
J: TRBJ2-1
D: TRBD2
V: TRBV27

CDR3: CASSTGGLAGFDEQYF
DNA: TGTGCCAGCAGTACAGGGGGGCTAGCGGGATTCGACGAGCAGTACTTC
size: -
J: TRBJ2-7
D: -
V: TRBV5-4

CDR3: CASRTSGDNEQFF
DNA: TGTGCCAGTCGGACTAGCGGAGACAATGAGCAGTTCTTC
size: -
J: TRBJ2-1
D: TRBD2
V: TRBV27

CDR3: CSTETSGASSYNEQFF
DNA: TGCAGTACTGAAACTAGCGGCGCTAGCTCCTACAATGAGCAGTTCTTC
size: few
J: TRBJ2-1
D: TRBD2
V: TRBV29-1

CDR3: CASRQGAWEMNTEAFF
DNA: TGTGCCAGTAGGCAGGGGGCTTGGGAAATGAACACTGAAGCTTTCTTT
size: -
J: TRBJ1-1
D: TRBD1
V: TRBV19

CDR3: CATSRDPSLYEQYF
DNA: TGTGCCACCAGCAGAGATCCCAGTCTCTACGAGCAGTACTTC
size: medium-sized
J: TRBJ2-7
D: -
V: TRBV15

CDR3: CASSIKRLAGGTGELFF
DNA: TGTGCCAGTAGTATTAAGAGACTAGCGGGAGGTACCGGGGAGCTGTTTTTT
size: -
J: TRBJ2-2
D: TRBD2
V: TRBV19

CDR3: CAWIWGYGYTF
DNA: TGTGCCTGGATTTGGGGCTATGGCTACACCTTC
size: large
J: TRBJ1-2
D: -
V: TRBV30

CDR3: CASRVGGYGEAFF
DNA: TGTGCCAGCAGGGTGGGGGGGTACGGTGAAGCTTTCTTT
size: -
J: TRBJ1-1
D: -
V: TRBV6-1

CDR3: CASSLTPGQGYEQYF
DNA: TGTGCCAGCAGCTTGACCCCGGGACAGGGTTACGAGCAGTACTTC
size: few
J: TRBJ2-7
D: TRBD1
V: TRBV7-9

CDR3: CASSLVQTTDTQYF
DNA: TGTGCCAGCAGCTTAGTCCAGACCACAGATACGCAGTATTTT
size: -
J: TRBJ2-3
D: -
V: TRBV7-6

CDR3: CASSFSGYGTEAFF
DNA: TGTGCCAGCAGTTTTTCGGGCTACGGCACTGAAGCTTTCTTT
size: -
J: TRBJ1-1
D: -
V: TRBV12-3/TRBV12-4

CDR3: CASGNSGTYGYTF
DNA: TGTGCCAGCGGAAATTCGGGTACCTATGGCTACACCTTC
size: medium-sized
J: TRBJ1-2
D: -
V: TRBV6-1

CDR3: CASSPFPDTQYF
DNA: TGTGCCAGCAGTCCTTTTCCAGATACGCAGTATTTT
size: once
J: TRBJ2-3
D: -
V: TRBV6-1

CDR3: CASSSEVDRGEQYF
DNA: TGTGCCAGCAGTTCCGAGGTCGACAGGGGCGAGCAGTACTTC
size: large
J: TRBJ2-7
D: TRBD1
V: TRBV6-5

CDR3: CASSEAGGSNQPQHF
DNA: TGTGCCAGCAGTGAAGCTGGAGGGAGCAATCAGCCCCAGCATTTT
size: few
J: TRBJ1-5
D: -
V: TRBV6-1

CDR3: CASSYFGRGRGGRADEQFF
DNA: TGTGCCAGCAGTTACTTCGGGCGCGGTAGGGGCGGGAGGGCCGATGAGCAGTTCTTC
size: -
J: TRBJ2-1
D: TRBD2
V: TRBV6-5

CDR3: CASSLAGGGNQPQHF
DNA: TGTGCCAGCAGCTTAGCAGGGGGAGGCAATCAGCCCCAGCATTTT
size: -
J: TRBJ1-5
D: -
V: TRBV7-9

CDR3: CASSPREGQGFGYTF
DNA: TGTGCCAGCAGCCCCCGGGAGGGACAGGGCTTTGGCTACACCTTC
size: -
J: TRBJ1-2
D: TRBD1
V: TRBV5-6

CDR3: CASSLGQFYEQYF
DNA: TGTGCCAGCAGCCTGGGACAGTTCTACGAGCAGTACTTC
size: large
J: TRBJ2-7
D: TRBD1
V: TRBV6-5

CDR3: CSVRGGTRTDTQYF
DNA: TGCAGCGTGAGGGGAGGTACCCGCACAGATACGCAGTATTTT
size: few
J: TRBJ2-3
D: -
V: TRBV29-1

CDR3: CASSQYATTARIYEQYF
DNA: TGTGCCAGCAGCCAATATGCGACGACAGCTCGAATCTACGAGCAGTACTTC
size: few
J: TRBJ2-7
D: -
V: TRBV14

CDR3: CASSEWTDTQYF
DNA: TGTGCCAGCAGTGAATGGACAGATACGCAGTATTTT
size: few
J: TRBJ2-3
D: -
V: TRBV6-1

CDR3: CASSLAFQETQYF
DNA: TGTGCCAGCAGCTTAGCCTTCCAAGAGACCCAGTACTTC
size: few
J: TRBJ2-5
D: -
V: TRBV7-6

CDR3: CASSGLREGFYEQYF
DNA: TGTGCCAGCTCCGGGTTGCGGGAAGGTTTTTACGAGCAGTACTTC
size: once
J: TRBJ2-7
D: -
V: TRBV7-9

CDR3: CASSDDGVGGYTF
DNA: TGCGCCAGCTCTGACGACGGAGTGGGAGGCTACACCTTC
size: -
J: TRBJ1-2
D: -
V: TRBV5-1

CDR3: CSANQQGANTGELFF
DNA: TGCAGTGCTAACCAACAGGGGGCGAACACCGGGGAGCTGTTTTTT
size: -
J: TRBJ2-2
D: TRBD1
V: TRBV20-1

CDR3: CASSYRSGPGLAGAKSYEQYF
DNA: TGTGCCAGCAGTTACCGGTCCGGACCGGGACTAGCGGGAGCCAAGTCCTACGAGCAGTACTTC
size: medium-sized
J: TRBJ2-7
D: TRBD2
V: TRBV6-6

CDR3: CASSRNPGFQETQYF
DNA: TGTGCCAGCAGCCGCAACCCGGGATTCCAAGAGACCCAGTACTTC
size: -
J: TRBJ2-5
D: -
V: TRBV27

CDR3: CSVRGAEGAGPSYEQYF
DNA: TGCAGCGTCCGGGGGGCCGAGGGGGCAGGGCCCTCCTACGAGCAGTACTTC
size: large
J: TRBJ2-7
D: -
V: TRBV29-1

CDR3: CSARGLAGGRETQYF
DNA: TGCAGTGCTAGGGGACTAGCGGGAGGGAGAGAGACCCAGTACTTC
size: -
J: TRBJ2-5
D: TRBD2
V: TRBV20-1

CDR3: CASRIPTGLSDYGYTF
DNA: TGTGCCAGCAGGATCCCGACAGGGCTATCGGACTATGGCTACACCTTC
size: -
J: TRBJ1-2
D: TRBD1
V: TRBV28

CDR3: CASSYRGEGGEQYF
DNA: TGTGCCAGCAGCTACCGGGGGGAGGGCGGCGAGCAGTACTTC
size: once
J: TRBJ2-7
D: TRBD2
V: TRBV6-5

CDR3: CAWGEWGNTIYF
DNA: TGTGCCTGGGGAGAGTGGGGAAACACCATATATTTT
size: -
J: TRBJ1-3
D: -
V: TRBV30

CDR3: CASSFDRPLRSGPSSYEQYF
DNA: TGTGCCAGCAGTTTTGACCGACCCCTTCGTAGCGGGCCTAGTTCCTACGAGCAGTACTTC
size: few
J: TRBJ2-7
D: TRBD2
V: TRBV27

CDR3: CRAFLDTQYF
DNA: TGCAGGGCATTCTTGGATACGCAGTATTTT
size: large
J: TRBJ2-3
D: -
V: TRBV29-1

CDR3: CSARVAGGVEQFF
DNA: TGCAGTGCTAGGGTAGCGGGAGGGGTTGAGCAGTTCTTC
size: -
J: TRBJ2-1
D: TRBD2
V: TRBV20-1

CDR3: CASSPGTIVEQYF
DNA: TGTGCCAGCAGCCCTGGGACAATTGTCGAGCAGTACTTC
size: medium-sized
J: TRBJ2-7
D: -
V: TRBV11-2

CDR3: CASRPTSFTDTQYF
DNA: TGTGCCAGCAGACCCACTAGTTTCACAGATACGCAGTATTTT
size: few
J: TRBJ2-3
D: -
V: TRBV6-5

CDR3: CASSVGNLNTEAFF
DNA: TGCGCCAGCAGCGTGGGGAACTTGAACACTGAAGCTTTCTTT
size: few
J: TRBJ1-1
D: -
V: TRBV5-1

CDR3: CASSLEESFMNTEAFF
DNA: TGTGCCAGCAGTTTAGAGGAGTCCTTTATGAACACTGAAGCTTTCTTT
size: -
J: TRBJ1-1
D: -
V: TRBV27

CDR3: CASSLSGDRGVDGYTF
DNA: TGCGCCAGCAGCTTGTCCGGGGACAGGGGAGTTGATGGCTACACCTTC
size: -
J: TRBJ1-2
D: TRBD1
V: TRBV5-1

CDR3: CASQGRGDGYTF
DNA: TGTGCCAGTCAGGGGCGCGGCGATGGCTACACCTTC
size: medium-sized
J: TRBJ1-2
D: -
V: TRBV19

CDR3: CASSIGGGGEFIQPQHF
DNA: TGTGCCAGCAGCATCGGTGGGGGGGGCGAGTTCATTCAGCCCCAGCATTTT
size: -
J: TRBJ1-5
D: -
V: TRBV28

CDR3: CASSPDRGYTEAFF
DNA: TGTGCCAGCAGCCCGGACCGGGGGTACACTGAAGCTTTCTTT
size: once
J: TRBJ1-1
D: -
V: TRBV11-2

CDR3: CASSPTEPTGYRSGANVLTF
DNA: TGCGCCAGCAGCCCTACAGAACCCACAGGATACCGCTCTGGGGCCAACGTCCTGACTTTC
size: -
J: TRBJ2-6
D: -
V: TRBV5-1

CDR3: CASSFKRRTGSSTDTQYF
DNA: TGTGCCAGCAGCTTTAAACGACGGACAGGATCATCCACAGATACGCAGTATTTT
size: -
J: TRBJ2-3
D: TRBD1
V: TRBV7-9